Below are 8 T cell receptor beta chains sequenced from a single sample in a study of cytomegalovirus exposure and HLA in healthy donors. Repertoires were generated with immunoSEQ multiplex PCR, while TCRdb's copy carries only in-frame clones and drops some. Among a few hundred thousand clones listed, around nine tenths were seen once. Sequenced: PBMCs. The receptors stem from a woman aged 18-29 years in good health and CMV-seronegative.

This sequence joins TRBV27 and TRBJ2-2; a possible D gene is TRBD2 (7 bases). Trimming took 6 bases from V and 5 from J, leaving 13 bases between them. Germline loops: CDR1 MNHEY, CDR2 SMNVEV (reference sequence). The CDR3 has 14 residues. The CDR3 spells CASRAGAGTGELFF. CDR3 DNA: TGTGCCAGCAGGGCGGGGGCGGGGACCGGGGAGCTGTTTTTT.

This clone appeared a single time. This chain uses TRBV2 with TRBJ1-3; no reliable D call. In germline, CDR1 is SNHLY, CDR2 FYNNEI. Trimming took 3 bases from V and 0 from J, leaving 6 bases between them. The CDR3 is 14 amino acids. The CDR3 spells CASSDRVSGNTIYF. In DNA form, the CDR3 reads TGTGCCAGCAGTGACCGGGTCTCTGGAAACACCATATATTTT. Filled out from reference TRBV2 and TRBJ1-3, the complete variable domain reads EPEVTQTPSHQVTQMGQEVILRCVPISNHLYFYWYRQILGQKVEFLVSFYNNEISEKSEIFDDQFSVERPDGSNFTLKIRSTKLEDSAMYFCASSDRVSGNTIYFGEGSWLTVV.

The CDR3 DNA is TGTGCCAGCAGCCAAGAGGTGACTAGCGGGAGATACGAGCAGTACTTC. Its translation is CASSQEVTSGRYEQYF. J is TRBJ2-7 and V is TRBV4-2; TRBD2 aligns across 12 bases. Germline V CDR1 and CDR2: LGHNA, YNFKEQ. This CDR3 has 16 amino acids. V lost 0 bases and J lost 4; bases outside the gene matches: 4.

V is TRBV28 and J is TRBJ1-2, with 7 bases that match TRBD1. Germline trimming cut 4 bases from V and 5 bases from J; bases unmatched to any gene: 7. Per the germline V gene, CDR1 is MDHEN and CDR2 is SYDVKM. The CDR3 runs 14 residues. The CDR3 nucleotides are TGTGCCAGCAGTTCTCCCGGGACAGAGTATGGCTACACCTTC. Translating it yields CASSSPGTEYGYTF.

The chain uses TRBV30 and TRBJ1-1; tentatively, D is TRBD1 (6 bases). CDR1 GTSNPN and CDR2 SVGIG come from the germline V gene (reference sequence). V shed 1 base and J shed 7 bases, with 7 bases lying between them. There are 11 residues in the CDR3. CDR3: CAWSGGLEAFF. DNA for the CDR3: TGTGCCTGGAGTGGGGGGCTTGAAGCTTTCTTT.

This clone was counted between two and nine times. The chain uses TRBV20-1 and TRBJ1-1, with no clear D. The V gene's germline CDR1 is DFQATT and CDR2 SNEGSKA (reference sequence). This CDR3 is 10 amino acids long. V was trimmed by 5 bases and J by 6 bases, leaving 7 bases between them. Written as DNA, the CDR3 is TGCAGTGCTGACGGGGCTGAAGCTTTCTTT. Protein product: CSADGAEAFF.

This chain uses TRBV6-5 with TRBJ2-7; D is unresolved. CDR3 size: 13 residues. Germline values: CDR1 MNHEY, CDR2 SVGAGI. V was pared by 6 bases and J by 0 bases, with 9 bases between. The CDR3 DNA follows: TGTGCCAGCAGATTCGGGTACTCCTACGAGCAGTACTTC. Protein product: CASRFGYSYEQYF.

A remark on this clone: The junction shows a germline mismatch at one end, possibly a read error. This chain links TRBV7-7 with TRBJ2-1; D perhaps matches TRBD2 (5 bases). Germline V gene lookup returns CDR1 SSHAT and CDR2 FNYEAQ (reference sequence). CDR3 length: 18 amino acids. CDR3 loop: CASSVARAVAGSYNEQFF. The CDR3 DNA reads TGTGCTAGCAGCGTAGCGAGAGCGGTGGCGGGCTCCTACAATGAGCAGTTCTTC.